This T cell receptor (beta chain) comes out of a study of OX40 agonist ivuxolimab in advanced cancers. Study information: As their treatment, patients were administered ivuxolimab, an agonistic anti-OX40 (CD134) antibody. One hepatocellular carcinoma and a couple of cutaneous melanoma patients partially responded.

Patients were excluded for autoimmune disease history or systemic immunosuppression. Germline V CDR1 and CDR2: MNHEY, SVGAGI. V was shortened by 7 bases and J by 7 bases, with 11 bases between the two germline ends. The CDR3 is 13 residues long. Using immunoSEQ multiplex PCR, the repertoire was profiled, and TCRdb retains in-frame clones only, with some absent. The sample includes approximately 91,000 clones, around 90% of them seen just once. Turning to this clone: Antigen specificity is unknown.

Study results and caveats: Those patients achieving a partial response at 0.1-3.0 mg/kg showed among the lowest clonal expansion.

Sequencing was performed on CD4+ or CD8+ T cells sorted from blood, taken in a trial of the OX40 agonist ivuxolimab. The chain is built from TRBV6-5 and TRBJ1-6; D unresolved. This TCR was recovered from an adult with an advanced solid tumor such as melanoma, head and neck, liver or kidney cancer. As DNA, the CDR3 is TGTGCCAGCACTCCAGGATCCAATTCACCCCTCCACTTT. Its translation is CASTPGSNSPLHF.